The clone carrying this T cell receptor beta chain was picked up a small number of times. Its target is not known. The sample comes from a study of cytomegalovirus exposure and HLA in healthy donors. PCR involved 60 Vbeta and 13 Jbeta primers. The table came from immunoSEQ multiplex PCR; TCRdb's copy has only in-frame clones and leaves some out. The table has some 180,000 clones, around 77% seen once. Findings and caveats of the study: In vitro testing confirmed a few CMV-associated chains as specific for CMV antigens. Within a later analysis, the majority of CMV-associated TCR beta chains appeared HLA-restricted. In a later analysis, a genetic analysis reported fewer productive-TCR N-insertions in an Asian-associated ancestry cluster than the cohort average.

Trimming removed 0 bases at V and 5 bases at J, with 10 bases between. The CDR3 has 14 amino acids. Germline V gene data show CDR1 as LNHNV and CDR2 as YYDKDF (reference sequence). The sequenced sample consisted of PBMCs. The TCR originated in a woman aged 30 to 39 in good health and CMV-seronegative. The rearrangement uses TRBV15 and TRBJ2-5; D perhaps matches TRBD2 (5 bases). CDR3: CATSRDYTRETQYF. The CDR3 nucleotides are TGTGCCACCAGCAGAGATTACACTAGGGAGACCCAGTACTTC. Full variable domain (outside the CDR3, taken from reference TRBV15 and TRBJ2-5): DAMVIQNPRYQVTQFGKPVTLSCSQTLNHNVMYWYQQKSSQAPKLLFHYYDKDFNNEADTPDNFQSRRPNTSFCFLDIRSPGLGDTAMYLCATSRDYTRETQYFGPGTRLLVL.